The 6 T cell receptor beta chains listed next were all sequenced from one sample in a study of identical twins. MiXCR was run by TCRdb on the 5' RACE reads, yielding one entry per CDR3 protein. Here the sample spans 1.5 million or so distinct CDR3 sequences, roughly 35% being singletons. The sample was cord blood. The receptors stem from a newborn girl in good health.

For this clonotype: This may arise from a read error, as a much more abundant clone is one base away. This chain joins TRBV10-3 and TRBJ1-4; no clear D. The CDR3 sequence is 10 residues long. V gave up 8 bases and J gave up 14 bases, with 12 bases separating them. The germline gives CDR1 ENHRY, CDR2 SYGVKD. CDR3 region: CAIGKGNLFF. CDR3 DNA sequence: TGTGCCATCGGGAAGGGAAATCTGTTTTTT.

Only a few counts were recorded for this clonotype. The V call is TRBV6-1, the J call TRBJ2-7, with D tentatively TRBD2 (6 bases). This CDR3 contains 15 residues. The V gene lost 1 base and the J gene lost 3 bases, with 13 bases spanning the gap. Germline V lookup: CDR1 MNHNS, CDR2 SASEGT. The CDR3 is CASSEGGAGSYEQYF. DNA for the CDR3: TGTGCCAGCAGTGAAGGCGGGGCTGGGAGCTACGAGCAGTACTTC.

This clonotype turned up a few times. The V and J genes are TRBV2 and TRBJ2-3; 8 bases match TRBD2. Germline CDR1 and CDR2: SNHLY and FYNNEI. J gave up 6 bases and V 1 base, and 6 bases lay outside the gene matches. There are 15 residues in the CDR3. The CDR3 region has the DNA TGTGCCAGCAGTGAAGACGGGGGGGCCTTCGATACGCAGTATTTT. Translation: CASSEDGGAFDTQYF.

The rearrangement links TRBV4-1 to TRBJ2-7; 9 bases line up with TRBD1. The J segment lost 0 bases and the V segment lost 0 bases, leaving 6 bases of the junction unmatched. Germline V gives CDR1 MGHRA, CDR2 YSYEKL. This CDR3 has 17 amino acids. The CDR3 DNA reads as TGCGCCAGCAGCCAAGAAACCGGGACAGGGTTCTCCTACGAGCAGTACTTC. Translation: CASSQETGTGFSYEQYF.

This clonotype was detected once. The chain couples TRBV20-1 to TRBJ2-7; possibly TRBD2 for D (6 bases). This CDR3 is 20 amino acids long. Trimming took 1 base from V and 0 from J, leaving 28 bases between them. Germline V gives CDR1 DFQATT, CDR2 SNEGSKA (reference sequence). CDR3 loop: CSARGVTRQWAGMSSYEQYF. CDR3 bases: TGCAGTGCTAGAGGTGTCACCAGGCAGTGGGCGGGAATGAGCTCCTACGAGCAGTACTTC.

This CDR3 is CASSSAGAGVQPQHF. In DNA, the CDR3 is TGTGCCAGCAGCTCCGCCGGGGCAGGGGTACAGCCCCAGCATTTT. This chain connects TRBV6-6 to TRBJ1-5; D possibly corresponds to TRBD1 (6 bases). This CDR3 has 15 amino acids. From germline, CDR1 is MNHNY and CDR2 SVGAGI (reference sequence). The V gene lost 6 bases and the J gene lost 7 bases, with 19 bases spanning the gap.